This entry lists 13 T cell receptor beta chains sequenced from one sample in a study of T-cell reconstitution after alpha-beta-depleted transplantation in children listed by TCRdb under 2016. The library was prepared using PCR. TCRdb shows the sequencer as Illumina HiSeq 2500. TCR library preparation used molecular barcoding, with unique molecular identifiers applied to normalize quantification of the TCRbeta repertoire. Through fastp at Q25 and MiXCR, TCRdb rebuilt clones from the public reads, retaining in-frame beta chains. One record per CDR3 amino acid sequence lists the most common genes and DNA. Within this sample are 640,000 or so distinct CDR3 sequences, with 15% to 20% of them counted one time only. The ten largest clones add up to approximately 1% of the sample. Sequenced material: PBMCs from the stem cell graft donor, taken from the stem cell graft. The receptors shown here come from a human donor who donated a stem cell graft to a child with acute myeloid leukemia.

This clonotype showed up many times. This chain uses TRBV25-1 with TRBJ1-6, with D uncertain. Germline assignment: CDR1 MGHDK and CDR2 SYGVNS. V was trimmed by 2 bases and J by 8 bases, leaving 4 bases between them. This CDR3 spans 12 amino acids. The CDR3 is CASSEGYSPLHF. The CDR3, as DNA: TGTGCCAGCAGTGAAGGGTATTCACCCCTCCACTTT.

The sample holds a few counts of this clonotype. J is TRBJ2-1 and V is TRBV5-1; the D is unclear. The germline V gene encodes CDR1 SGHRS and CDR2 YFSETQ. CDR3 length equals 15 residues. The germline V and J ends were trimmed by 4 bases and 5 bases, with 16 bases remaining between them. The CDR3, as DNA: TGCGCCAGCAGCGCCCAGCAGCAGATAAACAATGAGCAGTTCTTC. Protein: CASSAQQQINNEQFF. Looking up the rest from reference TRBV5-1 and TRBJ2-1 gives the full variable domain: KAGVTQTPRYLIKTRGQQVTLSCSPISGHRSVSWYQQTPGQGLQFLFEYFSETQRNKGNFPGRFSGRQFSNSRSEMNVSTLELGDSALYLCASSAQQQINNEQFFGPGTRLTVL.

CDR3 DNA sequence: TGTGCCAGCAGAAGGGAAAAACTGTTTTTT. Protein: CASRREKLFF. V is TRBV7-7 and J is TRBJ1-4; no firm D call. V lost 6 bases to trimming and J lost 8 bases, with 4 bases between them. Germline CDR1 reads SSHAT; CDR2 reads FNYEAQ (reference sequence). The CDR3 is made up of 10 amino acids.

The CDR3 DNA reads TGTGCCAGCAGCCCTAAGGCGGGGACCCAGTACTTC. Its translation is CASSPKAGTQYF. The J gene is TRBJ2-5, the V gene TRBV7-2; TRBD2 might be the D (5 bases). This CDR3 is 12 amino acids long. The germline CDR1 and CDR2 sequences are SGHTA and FQGNSA. V gave up 5 bases and J gave up 7 bases, with 11 bases separating them. Variable domain in full (rest from reference TRBV7-2 and TRBJ2-5): GAGVSQSPSNKVTEKGKDVELRCDPISGHTALYWYRQSLGQGLEFLIYFQGNSAPDKSGLPSDRFSAERTGGSVSTLTIQRTQQEDSAVYLCASSPKAGTQYFGPGTRLLVL.

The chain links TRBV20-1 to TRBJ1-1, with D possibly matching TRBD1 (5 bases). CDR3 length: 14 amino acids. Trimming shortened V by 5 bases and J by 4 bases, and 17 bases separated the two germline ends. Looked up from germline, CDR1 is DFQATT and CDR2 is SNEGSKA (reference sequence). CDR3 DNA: TGCAGTGCTTCCTCGGGGGGACCGAGCACTGAAGCTTTCTTT. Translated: CSASSGGPSTEAFF.

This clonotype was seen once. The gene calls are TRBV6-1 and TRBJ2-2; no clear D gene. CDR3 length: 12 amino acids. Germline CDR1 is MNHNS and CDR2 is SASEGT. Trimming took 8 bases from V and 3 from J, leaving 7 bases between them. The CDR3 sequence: CASPTYTGELFF. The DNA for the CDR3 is TGTGCCAGCCCTACTTACACCGGGGAGCTGTTTTTT.

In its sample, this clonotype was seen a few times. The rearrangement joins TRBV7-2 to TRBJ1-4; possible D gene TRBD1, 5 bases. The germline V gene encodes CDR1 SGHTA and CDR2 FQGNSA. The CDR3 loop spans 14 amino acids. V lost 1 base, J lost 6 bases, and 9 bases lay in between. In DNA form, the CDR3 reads TGTGCCAGCAGCTTAGGGGGGAAGGATGAAAAACTGTTTTTT. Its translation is CASSLGGKDEKLFF.

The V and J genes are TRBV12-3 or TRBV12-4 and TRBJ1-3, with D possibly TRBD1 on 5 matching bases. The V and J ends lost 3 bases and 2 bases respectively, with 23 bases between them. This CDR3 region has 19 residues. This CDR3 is CASSFRGWIGTRAGNTIYF. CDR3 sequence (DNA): TGTGCCAGCAGTTTCCGGGGGTGGATTGGGACGCGCGCTGGAAACACCATATATTTT.

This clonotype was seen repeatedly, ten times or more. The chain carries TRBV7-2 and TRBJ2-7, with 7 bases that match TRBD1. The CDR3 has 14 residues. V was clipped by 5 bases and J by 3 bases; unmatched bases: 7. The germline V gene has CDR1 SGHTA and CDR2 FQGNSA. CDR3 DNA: TGTGCCAGCAGCCCCGGGACAGCGAACTACGAGCAGTACTTC. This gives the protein CASSPGTANYEQYF.

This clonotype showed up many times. The CDR3 bases are TGTGCCACCAGCAGAGATCGGGCGGCCTACGAGCAGTACTTC. It specifies CATSRDRAAYEQYF. V is TRBV15 and J is TRBJ2-7; D unresolved. Looked up from germline, CDR1 is LNHNV and CDR2 is YYDKDF (reference sequence). The V gene lost 0 bases and the J gene lost 2 bases, with 8 bases spanning the gap. CDR3 size: 14 residues.

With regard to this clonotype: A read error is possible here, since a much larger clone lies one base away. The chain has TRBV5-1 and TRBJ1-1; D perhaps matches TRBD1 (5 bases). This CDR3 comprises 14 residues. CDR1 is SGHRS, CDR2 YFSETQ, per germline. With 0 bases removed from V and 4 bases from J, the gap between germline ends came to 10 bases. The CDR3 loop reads CASSLDGAPTEAFF. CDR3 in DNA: TGCGCCAGCAGCTTGGATGGGGCGCCCACTGAAGCTTTCTTT.

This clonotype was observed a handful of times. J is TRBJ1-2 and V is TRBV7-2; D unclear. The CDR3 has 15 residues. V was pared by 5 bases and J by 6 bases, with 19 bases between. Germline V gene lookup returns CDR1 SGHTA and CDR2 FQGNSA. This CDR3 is CASSILARTVNGYTF. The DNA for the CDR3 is TGTGCCAGCAGCATCCTCGCCCGGACGGTTAATGGCTACACCTTC.

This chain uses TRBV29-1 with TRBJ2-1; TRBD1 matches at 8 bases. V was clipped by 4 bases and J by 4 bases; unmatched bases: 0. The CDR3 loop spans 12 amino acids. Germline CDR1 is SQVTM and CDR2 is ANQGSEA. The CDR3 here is CSVGTGYNEQFF. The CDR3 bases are TGCAGCGTTGGGACAGGGTACAATGAGCAGTTCTTC.